This TCR beta chain was captured by sequencing in a study of T cells after yellow fever vaccination (dated by TCRdb to between 2017 and 2020). About the study as a whole: The SMART-Seq v4 Ultra Low Input RNA kit was used to prepare libraries from fractions with low cell numbers. Two healthy male donors made up the cohort, one aged 18 to 30 years and the other aged 30 to 39 years. Blood was collected at multiple timepoints before and after primary and secondary immunization, and bulk PBMC replicates and cell subsets were isolated. To track T-cell clones before and after primary and booster YFV17D yellow fever vaccination, bulk TCR alpha and beta repertoires were sequenced longitudinally.

Overall study results and their limits: Because only a couple of donors were included in the study, the extent to which the findings can be generalized is limited. Compared with the primary T-cell response, the secondary T-cell response was weaker but faster, peaking on day 5 rather than day 15. Most clones expanded after primary vaccination (around 97% of CD4 and approximately 90% of CD8) were re-detected after the booster, suggesting that broad memory maintenance occurred. A small fraction of clonotypes showed up in both the CD4 and CD8 compartments, probably as a result of convergent recombination. FACS-sorted repertoires could contain abundant contaminating clonotypes from the bulk population, so computational filtering was required.

The run used an Illumina NovaSeq 6000. TCR cDNA was synthesized by 5'RACE template switching, which introduced a universal primer site and unique molecular identifiers. Priming of cDNA synthesis was performed from both the TCR alpha and TCR beta constant segments. Two PCR steps were used to amplify libraries, with sample barcodes and sequencing adapters being added in the second step. Sequencing of libraries was done on Illumina HiSeq 2500 (2x100 bp) or NovaSeq (2x150 bp). From the authors' description of their analysis: Reads were demultiplexed and collapsed into UMI consensus sequences with MIGEC, and V(D)J alignment was performed with MiXCR. Vaccine-responding clonotypes were identified with edgeR using replicate PBMC samples, with FDR below 0.01 and a log2 fold change above 5 up to day 15 being required. Each bulk clonotype was labeled CD4 or CD8 based on which sequenced repertoire, CD4 or CD8, contained the clonotype at higher abundance. The public reads were run again by TCRdb, first through fastp at Q25 and then through MiXCR, and only productive beta chains were kept. Entries that share a CDR3 protein sequence are merged under the most common genes and DNA. The V and J calls and clone size come from TCRdb's table, not from the authors' own analysis. In all, the sample holds 250,000 to 300,000 distinct CDR3 sequences, and 5.2% of those were seen once. The ten largest clones take up around 3.5% of the sample.

The V end loses 1 base and the J end loses 7 bases, and a stretch of 12 bases separates them. From the cysteine through the phenylalanine, the CDR3 covers 14 amino acids. CDR3 DNA is the only sequence kept; it has 42 bases, read in frame from the first base. CDR1 MGHRA and CDR2 YSYEKL are derived from the germline V gene. On this clonotype itself: The clone's antigen remains unknown. Base qualities are not recorded, but no much larger clone differs from it by a single base.

Interpreted using the paper, the treatment or condition label stands for: live attenuated yellow fever vaccine strain. PBMCs were isolated from peripheral blood using a standard Ficoll-Paque protocol. Dynabeads CD4 and CD8 positive selection kits were used to isolate the CD4 and CD8 T-cell fractions. TriZol was used to extract RNA from bulk PBMCs, from CD4 and CD8 fractions, and from dextramer-positive and dextramer-negative fractions. The rearranged segments are TRBV4-1 and TRBJ2-3, with no confident D gene call. The sequence came from a man between 18 and 35 years old who received the YFV17D yellow fever vaccine. The input for sequencing was CD4+ T cells sorted from PBMCs, taken on the day of the yellow fever booster vaccination. The CDR3 protein: CASSQVSDVNTQYF. The sequenced DNA: TGCGCCAGCAGCCAAGTATCCGACGTGAATACGCAGTATTTT.